The rows below give T cell receptor beta chains drawn from one sample of a study of tissue T cells after allogeneic stem cell transplantation. Clones were sequenced by immunoSEQ multiplex PCR, and TCRdb holds only the in-frame ones, with some missing. The data show roughly 6,700 clones, just under 70% seen once. Sequences were derived from tissue from the stomach, sampled at autopsy. The receptors come from a woman aged 18-49 years with breast cancer. The CDR3 runs from the conserved cysteine through the conserved F or W. A D gene is named only where the DNA matches it firmly.

NA	TRBV15	TRBJ1-4	CATSHRTLNEKLFF
NA	TRBV7-6	TRBJ2-1	CASSSVDPSGLQFF
NA	TRBV6-1	TRBJ2-5	CASSEIAGGGEETQYF
NA	TRBV7-9	TRBJ2-7	CASSSGWLYF
TRBD1	TRBV19	TRBJ2-7	CASSMSGTGSYEQYF
NA	TRBV2	TRBJ2-5	CASGDIQETQYF
TRBD1	TRBV29-1	TRBJ1-2	CSVESWQGASGYTF
NA	TRBV6-1	TRBJ1-5	CAGGTDPNQPQHF
TRBD2	TRBV7-2	TRBJ2-5	CASKGTSGKETQYF
TRBD1	TRBV4-1	TRBJ2-7	CASSPGQGADYEQYF
NA	TRBV5-1	TRBJ1-1	CASREQMNTEAFF
TRBD1	TRBV7-9	TRBJ1-1	CASSKGQGALDTEAFF
NA	TRBV27	TRBJ2-7	CASRVSGFSYEQYF
NA	TRBV11-1	TRBJ2-1	CASSPGLGEQFF
NA	TRBV7-8	TRBJ2-3	CASSFPRTGGRTDTQYF
NA	TRBV6-1	TRBJ1-1	CASSERTENTEAFF
NA	TRBV5-8	TRBJ1-5	CASSLGAREPQHF
NA	TRBV5-6	TRBJ2-1	CASRLNPNEQFF
NA	TRBV5-4	TRBJ2-3	CASSFSSTDTQYF
NA	TRBV28	TRBJ1-5	CASSAAFSNQPQHF
NA	TRBV7-2	TRBJ2-4	CASSWGVENIQYF
TRBD1	TRBV2	TRBJ2-5	CASRTTGDETQYF
NA	TRBV5-4	TRBJ2-7	CASSPPGRSSYEQYF
NA	TRBV19	TRBJ2-6	CASSPTPMDLAGANVLTF
NA	TRBV10-1	TRBJ2-2	CASSASGTGELFF
NA	TRBV10-3	TRBJ1-2	CAISELPQGGGYTF
NA	TRBV9	TRBJ2-2	CASSYVVGELFF
NA	TRBV5-6	TRBJ1-5	CASSSLRGRHSNQPQHF
NA	TRBV7-2	TRBJ1-5	CASSLTTLNQPQHF
TRBD1	TRBV4-3	TRBJ2-2	CASTTSETGGVTGELFF
TRBD1	TRBV2	TRBJ1-1	CASRPDRVPEAFF
NA	TRBV30	TRBJ2-7	CAWSVRGGQYEQYF
NA	TRBV6-2/TRBV6-3	TRBJ2-6	CASSYTSGANVLTF
TRBD2	TRBV2	TRBJ2-7	CASRPQGRGGSYEQYF
TRBD2	TRBV7-3	TRBJ2-7	CASSPKHGLAGGEAYEQYF
NA	TRBV7-9	TRBJ2-7	CASSLAPGDGEQYF
TRBD1	TRBV19	TRBJ2-3	CASRTGGTDTQYF
NA	TRBV30	TRBJ2-7	CAWIRSIGTSLREQYF
TRBD1	TRBV3-1/TRBV3-2	TRBJ1-2	CASSQIDRDYGYTF
TRBD2	TRBV30	TRBJ2-5	CAWSTTGTSGQETQYF
TRBD1	TRBV18	TRBJ1-2	CASSQTGGPSYYGYTF
NA	TRBV4-2	TRBJ1-6	CASSQEFELVSPLHF
NA	TRBV11-2	TRBJ2-5	CASSPLWDGETQYF
NA	TRBV11-2	TRBJ1-3	CASSLDGSGNTIYF
TRBD1	TRBV6-4	TRBJ2-7	CASSVPGQGARWSYEQYF
NA	TRBV4-1	TRBJ1-5	CASSQNFFQPQHF
TRBD1	TRBV27	TRBJ2-7	CASSSLTGYSYEQYF
NA	TRBV30	TRBJ2-2	CAWAPDVSGELFF
TRBD2	TRBV11-2	TRBJ2-1	CASGGGLAGNEQFF
NA	TRBV5-4	TRBJ2-6	CASSLGFGGANVLTF
NA	TRBV10-1	TRBJ2-5	CASSDDETQYF